Below, 18 T cell receptor beta chains from the same sample are listed, as sequenced in a study of T cells in Graves' hyperthyroidism and ophthalmopathy. The source material, RNA transcripts, was used to amplify TCR beta CDR3 regions. In the first-round RT-PCR of the TCR CDR3, the HTBI primer set was used. MiXCR, run by TCRdb on the multiplex PCR reads, gives a single entry per CDR3 protein. The profile shows approximately 210,000 distinct CDR3 sequences, 15% to 20% of them singletons. Sequencing used blood. Every receptor here comes from a man in his fifties or sixties with Graves' hyperthyroidism.

The V and J genes are TRBV3-1 and TRBJ2-7; D is perhaps TRBD1 (5 bases). The CDR3 has 17 residues. Germline CDR1 is LGHDT and CDR2 is YNNKEL (reference sequence). V was trimmed by 1 base and J by 3 bases, leaving 19 bases between them. CDR3 in amino acids: CASSQGPPGFQGYEQYF. CDR3 in DNA: TGTGCCAGCAGCCAAGGTCCCCCAGGATTCCAGGGCTACGAGCAGTACTTC.

This clonotype was observed a handful of times. V and J are TRBV6-1 and TRBJ2-1; D is uncertain. Looked up from germline, CDR1 is MNHNS and CDR2 is SASEGT. V was trimmed by 3 bases and J by 6 bases, leaving 6 bases between them. The CDR3 spans 12 residues. As DNA, the CDR3 is TGTGCCAGCAGTGAGGCGTTCAATGAGCAGTTCTTC. Protein: CASSEAFNEQFF.

This clonotype appeared a few times. The chain couples TRBV5-1 to TRBJ2-5; possible D gene TRBD2, 5 bases. Germline V gives CDR1 SGHRS, CDR2 YFSETQ. Trimming pared 4 bases from V and 1 base from J, leaving 14 bases between. The CDR3 runs to 15 residues. For the CDR3, the DNA is TGCGCCAGCAGCCGCCCGGGTAGCGCCCAAGAGACCCAGTACTTC. Residues: CASSRPGSAQETQYF.

J is TRBJ2-7 and V is TRBV28; D may be TRBD1 or TRBD2 (5 bases each). V gave up 3 bases and J gave up 0 bases, with 15 bases separating them. The germline CDR1 and CDR2 sequences are MDHEN and SYDVKM. CDR3 size: 16 residues. The chain's CDR3 is CASSLGPSTASYEQYF. The CDR3 region has the DNA TGTGCCAGCAGTTTGGGACCCTCGACTGCCTCCTACGAGCAGTACTTC.

This clonotype was observed at least ten times. The V gene is TRBV6-2 or TRBV6-3, the J gene TRBJ1-1; possible D gene TRBD1, 5 bases. There are 14 residues in the CDR3. V lost 7 bases, J lost 1 base, and 13 bases lay in between. From germline, CDR1 is MNHEY and CDR2 SVGEGT. CDR3 nucleotides: TGTGCCAGCACCCCTCAGGGACCGAACACTGAAGCTTTCTTT. This sequence encodes CASTPQGPNTEAFF.

The V call is TRBV18, the J call TRBJ2-7; 9 bases match TRBD2. V lost 3 bases to trimming and J lost 3 bases; unmatched junction nucleotides: 15. The CDR3 covers 18 residues. Germline V gene lookup returns CDR1 KGHSH and CDR2 LQKENI. In nucleotides, the CDR3 is TGTGCCAGCTCACCGCTAACTAGCTTAGCGGGAGTTTTCTACGAGCAGTACTTC. Amino acid sequence: CASSPLTSLAGVFYEQYF.

This clonotype showed up just a few times. The rearrangement links TRBV20-1 to TRBJ2-1; tentative D call: TRBD2 (6 bases). The germline V and J ends were trimmed by 6 bases and 9 bases, with 15 bases remaining between them. The CDR3 sequence is 12 residues long. Per the germline V gene, CDR1 is DFQATT and CDR2 is SNEGSKA (reference sequence). The CDR3 nucleotides read TGCAGTGCAGACCCTAGCGACTCTGAGCAGTTCTTC. Its translation is CSADPSDSEQFF.

For this clonotype: A much larger clone differs by one base, so this may be a read error. This chain joins TRBV5-1 and TRBJ2-3, with D unclear. The J call may be wrong; the DNA end is better matched by TRBJ1-5. CDR3 length: 17 residues. Per the germline V gene, CDR1 is SGHRS and CDR2 is YFSETQ. The DNA for the CDR3 is TGCGCCAGCAGCCCGCAAGGTTCCGGGAGCGCCGGAGATACGCAGCATTTT. Translation: CASSPQGSGSAGDTQHF.

This chain uses TRBV28 with TRBJ2-4, with 12 positions matching TRBD1. Germline CDR1 and CDR2: MDHEN and SYDVKM. The junction had 5 bases not matched to a gene; V was cut back by 2 bases and J by 3 bases. The CDR3 extends over 17 amino acids. The CDR3 nucleotides read TGTGCCAGCAGTTTAAGGGACAGGGGGCTAGGCAAAAACATTCAGTACTTC. Translating it yields CASSLRDRGLGKNIQYF. The whole variable domain, remainder taken from reference TRBV28 and TRBJ2-4, is DVKVTQSSRYLVKRTGEKVFLECVQDMDHENMFWYRQDPGLGLRLIYFSYDVKMKEKGDIPEGYSVSREKKERFSLILESASTNQTSMYLCASSLRDRGLGKNIQYFGAGTRLSVL.

This clonotype occurred many times. V usage is TRBV16 and J usage is TRBJ1-1, with no clear D. Deletions cut 1 base from V and 5 bases from J, with 8 bases between. This CDR3 is built from 13 residues. Germline lookup yields CDR1 KGHSY and CDR2 FQNENV. For the CDR3, the DNA is TGTGCCAGCAGCCAATTGGGAGGAACTGAAGCTTTCTTT. Translated: CASSQLGGTEAFF. Full variable domain (rest looked up from reference TRBV16 and TRBJ1-1): GEEVAQTPKHLVRGEGQKAKLYCAPIKGHSYVFWYQQVLKNEFKFLISFQNENVFDETGMPKERFSAKCLPNSPCSLEIQATKLEDSAVYFCASSQLGGTEAFFGQGTRLTVV.

This clonotype was seen ten or more times. The rearrangement uses TRBV7-8 and TRBJ2-1; D gene uncertain. Trimming took 5 bases from V and 10 from J, leaving 24 bases between them. Germline values: CDR1 SGHVS, CDR2 FQNEAQ. This CDR3 has 16 residues. DNA of the CDR3: TGTGCCAGCAGCCCTAGGTATGGCGGAGCCCCCTCGGAGCAGTTCTTC. Amino acids: CASSPRYGGAPSEQFF.

This clonotype was recorded at least ten times. CDR3 sequence reads: CASSSGLAETDTQYF. CDR3 DNA: TGTGCCAGCAGCTCCGGACTAGCGGAGACAGATACGCAGTATTTT. The chain combines TRBV11-3 with TRBJ2-3; 10 bases fit TRBD2. Germline values: CDR1 SGHNT, CDR2 YENEEA. J was trimmed by 3 bases and V by 4 bases; bases with no gene match: 4. The CDR3 length is 15 residues.

This clonotype was recorded many times. The V gene is TRBV20-1, the J gene TRBJ2-1, with 12 bases matching TRBD2. Losses at the gene ends were 6 bases for V and 8 bases for J; bases not matched to a gene: 11. Germline V gene data show CDR1 as DFQATT and CDR2 as SNEGSKA (reference sequence). This CDR3 spans 15 amino acids. The CDR3 nucleotides read TGCAGTGCAAAAGGGAGACTAGCGGGAGACTATGAGCAGTTCTTC. Amino acids: CSAKGRLAGDYEQFF.

The sample holds many counts of this clonotype. The chain links TRBV11-2 to TRBJ2-7; TRBD1 matches at 10 bases. Germline values: CDR1 SGHAT, CDR2 FQNNGV. CDR3 length equals 15 residues. V dropped 3 bases and J dropped 6; count of bases not matched to a gene: 8. The CDR3 region is CASSFSGTGEGEQYF. As DNA, the CDR3 is TGTGCCAGCAGCTTTTCCGGGACAGGGGAGGGCGAGCAGTACTTC.

This chain links TRBV12-3 or TRBV12-4 with TRBJ2-5, with D unclear. CDR3 length: 15 residues. Trimming left V 5 bases short and J 2 bases short, with 15 bases between. Written as DNA, the CDR3 is TGTGCCAGCAGTCGAGGAATAAGGGAACAAGAGACCCAGTACTTC. Translating gives CASSRGIREQETQYF.

This sequence joins TRBV7-8 and TRBJ2-1; 11 bases are shared with TRBD2. In germline, CDR1 is SGHVS, CDR2 FQNEAQ. The CDR3 loop spans 16 amino acids. V shed 1 base, J shed 3 bases, and the junction held 2 bases outside the gene matches. The CDR3 protein is CASSLGGLADYNEQFF. The CDR3, as DNA: TGTGCCAGCAGCTTAGGGGGACTAGCGGACTACAATGAGCAGTTCTTC.

This clonotype was detected only a few times. The DNA of the CDR3 is TGTGCCAGTAGTTTGGGTTGGGGGCCGGGCACTGAAGCTTTCTTT. Translating gives CASSLGWGPGTEAFF. The chain employs TRBV19 and TRBJ1-1, with D possibly TRBD1 on 6 matching bases. V dropped 5 bases and J dropped 4 bases, with 17 bases sitting between them. Germline loops: CDR1 LNHDA, CDR2 SQIVND (reference sequence). This CDR3 has 15 amino acids.

This clonotype occurred a few times. The chain combines TRBV20-1 with TRBJ2-1; 7 bases map to TRBD2. The germline gives CDR1 DFQATT, CDR2 SNEGSKA (reference sequence). V lost 3 bases, J lost 8 bases, and 10 bases stayed unmatched. The CDR3 covers 14 residues. This chain's CDR3 is CSASGAGVFDEQFF. The CDR3 nucleotides read TGCAGTGCTAGCGGGGCGGGAGTTTTCGATGAGCAGTTCTTC.